Only a few counts were recorded for the clone carrying this T cell receptor (beta chain). These data come from a study of blood T cell repertoires in COVID-19. Assay used: immunoSEQ multiplex PCR; TCRdb lists only in-frame clones, some missing. The sample has roughly 150,000 clones; more than 85% are singletons. Specimen: peripheral blood. This receptor was taken from a woman aged 80 or older with COVID-19, enrolled during active disease.

The CDR3 coding sequence is TGTGCCAGCAGTTTCGTCGGGGTGGGGTATGGCTACACCTTC. This translates into CASSFVGVGYGYTF. The rearrangement joins TRBV27 to TRBJ1-2; D unresolved. V was trimmed by 3 bases and J by 5 bases, leaving 13 bases between them. This CDR3 comprises 14 residues. In germline, CDR1 is MNHEY, CDR2 SMNVEV (reference sequence).